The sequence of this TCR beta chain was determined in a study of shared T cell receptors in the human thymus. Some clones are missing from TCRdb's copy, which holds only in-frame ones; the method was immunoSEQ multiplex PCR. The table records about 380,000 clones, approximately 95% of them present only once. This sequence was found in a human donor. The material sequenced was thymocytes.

The CDR3 nucleotides are TGTGCCAGCAGCTTGGCGGGACAGGGGTCCTACGAGCAGTACTTC. Residues: CASSLAGQGSYEQYF. The chain couples TRBV5-6 to TRBJ2-7, with TRBD1 identical over 10 bases. From germline, CDR1 is SGHDT and CDR2 YYEEEE. This CDR3 has 15 residues. V shed 0 bases, J shed 1 base, and the junction held 1 base outside the gene matches.